This TCR beta chain was obtained from a study of blood T cell repertoires in COVID-19. Study details: Samples of COVID-19 (acute and convalescent) were obtained from the United States, Italy and Spain. The analysed material was cDNA or gDNA that came from T cells, B-cell-depleted T cells, or PBMCs.

The CDR3 is 15 residues long. Germline assignment: CDR1 MDHEN and CDR2 SYDVKM. J lost 1 base, V lost 4 bases, and 5 bases had no gene match. Concerning this clone: The sample has other DNA sequences that encode this CDR3 too.

Original data processing: Quantification of nucleated cells was approximated via reference gene primer amplification. The protocol was immunoSEQ multiplex PCR, while the TCRdb copy is restricted to in-frame clones and leaves out a portion. For V, J and clone size, that table is used; D and trimming come from the DNA. The data contain 250,000 or so clones, roughly 85% of them singletons. Sequenced sample: peripheral blood. V and J are TRBV28 and TRBJ2-3; the match to TRBD1 covers 7 bases. The clonotype originates from a woman in her thirties with active or convalescent COVID-19. CDR3 bases: TGTGCCAGCAGTTCCCCAGGGGGTGGCACAGATACGCAGTATTTT. The encoded protein is CASSSPGGGTDTQYF.